This T cell receptor beta chain was captured in a study of vaccination effects on CD4 cells after COVID-19. Across the whole study: PBMC were cultured at around 2 million per well with 9 to 10 IU/ml IL-2 and 7.5 to 10 ug/ml peptides. Overall study findings and caveats: No early post-infection timepoints were available in the study, which also included few convalescent patients.

This CDR3 is built from 15 residues. Trimming at V came to 6 bases and at J to 8 bases, leaving 15 bases not matched to a gene. Germline loops: CDR1 SNHLY, CDR2 FYNNEI. Only in-frame clones appear in the TCRdb table, and some are missing; sequencing was by immunoSEQ multiplex PCR. The table records around 25,000 clones, around 67% of them present only once. Culture proceeded for about ten days, and CD4+ T cells were then isolated. Prior SARS-CoV-2 infection was absent in the vaccine recipients, as shown by negative nucleocapsid antibodies. Half-medium changes using IL-2 medium occurred on days 3 and 7. In its sample, this clone was seen once. Its specificity is not known.

The chain employs TRBV2 and TRBJ1-2; 7 nucleotides line up with TRBD1. The TCR originated in a human donor who received a COVID-19 vaccine. The specimen was CD4+ T cells from PBMCs cultured without peptide, collected before COVID-19 vaccination. The CDR3 DNA reads as TGTGCCAGCAGATACAGCCCCGGACAGGCTGCCGGCTACACCTTC. Translating gives CASRYSPGQAAGYTF.